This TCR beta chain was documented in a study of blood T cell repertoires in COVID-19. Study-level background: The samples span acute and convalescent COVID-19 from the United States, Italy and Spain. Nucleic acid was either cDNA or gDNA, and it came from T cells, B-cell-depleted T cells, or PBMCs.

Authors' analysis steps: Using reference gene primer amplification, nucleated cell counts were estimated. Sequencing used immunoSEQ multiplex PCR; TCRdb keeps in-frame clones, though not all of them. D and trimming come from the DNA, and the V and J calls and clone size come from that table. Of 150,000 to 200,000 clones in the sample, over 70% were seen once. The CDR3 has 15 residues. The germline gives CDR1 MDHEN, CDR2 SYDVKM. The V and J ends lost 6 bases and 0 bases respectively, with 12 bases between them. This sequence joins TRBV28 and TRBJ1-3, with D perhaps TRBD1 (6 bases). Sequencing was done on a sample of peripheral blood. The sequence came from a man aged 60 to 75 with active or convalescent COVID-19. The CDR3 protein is CASSLGGASGNTIYF. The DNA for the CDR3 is TGTGCCAGCAGCCTAGGGGGGGCCTCTGGAAACACCATATATTTT.